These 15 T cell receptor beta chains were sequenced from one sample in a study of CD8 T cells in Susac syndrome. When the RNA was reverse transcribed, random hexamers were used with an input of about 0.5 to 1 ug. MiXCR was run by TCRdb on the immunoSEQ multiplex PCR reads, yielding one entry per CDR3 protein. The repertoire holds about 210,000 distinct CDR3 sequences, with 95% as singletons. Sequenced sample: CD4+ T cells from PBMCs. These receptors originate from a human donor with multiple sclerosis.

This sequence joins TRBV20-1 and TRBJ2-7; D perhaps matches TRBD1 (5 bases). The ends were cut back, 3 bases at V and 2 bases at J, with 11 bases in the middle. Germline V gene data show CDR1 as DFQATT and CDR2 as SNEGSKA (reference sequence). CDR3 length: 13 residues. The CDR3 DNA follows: TGCAGTGCTAGTGCGGACAAGACCTACGAGCAGTACTTC. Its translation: CSASADKTYEQYF.

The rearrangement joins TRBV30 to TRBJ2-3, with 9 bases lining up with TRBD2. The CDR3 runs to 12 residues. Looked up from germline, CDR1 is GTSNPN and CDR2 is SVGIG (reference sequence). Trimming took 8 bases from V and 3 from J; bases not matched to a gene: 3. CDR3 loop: CARGLATDTQYF. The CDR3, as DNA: TGTGCCCGGGGACTAGCAACAGATACGCAGTATTTT.

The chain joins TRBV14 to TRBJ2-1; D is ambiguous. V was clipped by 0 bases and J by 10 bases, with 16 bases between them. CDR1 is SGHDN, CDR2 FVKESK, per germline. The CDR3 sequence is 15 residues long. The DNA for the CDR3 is TGTGCCAGCAGCCAAGACTTTGCCTCGGGCTCGGAGCAGTTCTTC. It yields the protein CASSQDFASGSEQFF.

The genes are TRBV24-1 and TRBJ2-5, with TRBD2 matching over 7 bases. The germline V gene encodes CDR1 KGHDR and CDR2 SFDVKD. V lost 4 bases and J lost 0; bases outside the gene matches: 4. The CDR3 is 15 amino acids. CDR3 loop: CATSEGTTNQETQYF. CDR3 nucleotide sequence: TGTGCCACCAGTGAGGGGACTACTAACCAAGAGACCCAGTACTTC.

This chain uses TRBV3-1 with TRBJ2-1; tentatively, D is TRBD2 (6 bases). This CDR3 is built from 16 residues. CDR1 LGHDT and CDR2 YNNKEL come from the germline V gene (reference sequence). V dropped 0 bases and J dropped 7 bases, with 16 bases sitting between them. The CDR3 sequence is CASSQEGTPGSNEQFF. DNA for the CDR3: TGTGCCAGCAGCCAAGAAGGGACTCCCGGCTCGAATGAGCAGTTCTTC.

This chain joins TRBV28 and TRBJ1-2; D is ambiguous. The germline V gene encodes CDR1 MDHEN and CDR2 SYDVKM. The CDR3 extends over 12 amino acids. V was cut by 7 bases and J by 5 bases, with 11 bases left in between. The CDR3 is CASTKVGYGYTF. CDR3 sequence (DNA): TGTGCCAGCACCAAAGTAGGGTATGGCTACACCTTC.

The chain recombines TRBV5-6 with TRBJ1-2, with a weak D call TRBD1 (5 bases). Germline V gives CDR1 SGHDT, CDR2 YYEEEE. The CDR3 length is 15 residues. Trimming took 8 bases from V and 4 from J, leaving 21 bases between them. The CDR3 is CASQPKGRILYGYTF. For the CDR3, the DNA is TGTGCCAGTCAACCAAAGGGGAGAATACTCTATGGCTACACCTTC.

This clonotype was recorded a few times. This CDR3 is CASSVLAGGTDTQYF. The CDR3 DNA follows: TGTGCCAGCAGCGTTCTAGCGGGGGGCACAGATACGCAGTATTTT. V is TRBV9 and J is TRBJ2-3; 10 nucleotides match TRBD2. Trimming at V came to 2 bases and at J to 1 base, leaving 1 base not matched to a gene. CDR3 length: 15 residues. Germline V CDR1 and CDR2: SGDLS, YYNGEE.

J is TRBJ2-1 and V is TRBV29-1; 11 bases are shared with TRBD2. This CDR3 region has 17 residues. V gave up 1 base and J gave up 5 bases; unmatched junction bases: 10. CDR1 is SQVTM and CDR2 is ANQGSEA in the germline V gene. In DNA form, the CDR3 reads TGCAGCGTTGAAGTGCGGCCTACTAGCGGGGGAAACAATGAGCAGTTCTTC. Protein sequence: CSVEVRPTSGGNNEQFF.

The CDR3 DNA reads as TGTGCCAGCATTGAAGGGGTGGGAAATCAGCCCCAGCATTTT. It is translated as CASIEGVGNQPQHF. The V and J genes are TRBV28 and TRBJ1-5; D possibly corresponds to TRBD1 (5 bases). The CDR3 is 14 residues long. V was cut by 7 bases and J by 4 bases, with 14 bases left in between. Germline CDR1 MDHEN, CDR2 SYDVKM.

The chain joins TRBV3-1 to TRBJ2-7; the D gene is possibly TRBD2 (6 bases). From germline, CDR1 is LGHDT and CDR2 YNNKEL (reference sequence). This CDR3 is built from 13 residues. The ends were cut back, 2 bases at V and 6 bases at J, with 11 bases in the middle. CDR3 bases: TGTGCCAGCAGCCAACTAAAGGAGGGCGAGCAGTACTTC. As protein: CASSQLKEGEQYF.

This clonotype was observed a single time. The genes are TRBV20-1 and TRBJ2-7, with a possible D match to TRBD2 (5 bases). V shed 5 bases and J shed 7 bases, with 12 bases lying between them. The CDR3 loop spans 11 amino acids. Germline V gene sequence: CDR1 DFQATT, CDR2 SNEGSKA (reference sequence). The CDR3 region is CSAHRSGEQYF. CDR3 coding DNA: TGCAGTGCTCACCGCTCGGGGGAGCAGTACTTC.

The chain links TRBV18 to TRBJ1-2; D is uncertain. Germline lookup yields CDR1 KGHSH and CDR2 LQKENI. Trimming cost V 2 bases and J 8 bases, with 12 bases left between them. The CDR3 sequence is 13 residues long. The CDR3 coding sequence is TGTGCCAGCTCACCAAAACAGTCGAAGGGCTACACCTTC. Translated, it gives CASSPKQSKGYTF.

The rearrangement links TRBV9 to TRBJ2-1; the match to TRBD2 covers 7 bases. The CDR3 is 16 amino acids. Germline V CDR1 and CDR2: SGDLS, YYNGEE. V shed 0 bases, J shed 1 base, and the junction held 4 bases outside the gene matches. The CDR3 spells CASSVEGSGSYNEQFF. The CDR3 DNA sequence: TGTGCCAGCAGCGTAGAGGGTAGCGGGTCCTACAATGAGCAGTTCTTC.

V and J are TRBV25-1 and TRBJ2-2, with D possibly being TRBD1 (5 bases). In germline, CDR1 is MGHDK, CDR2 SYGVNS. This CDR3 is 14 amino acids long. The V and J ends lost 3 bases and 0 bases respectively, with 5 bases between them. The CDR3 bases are TGTGCCAGCAGTGAGGGGCCGAACACCGGGGAGCTGTTTTTT. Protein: CASSEGPNTGELFF.